The T cell receptor beta chain under discussion was sequenced for a study of CD8 T cells in ankylosing spondylitis. TCRdb re-called the 5' RACE reads through MiXCR, storing one row per CDR3 protein. The sample contains about 140,000 distinct CDR3 sequences, approximately 8.4% of which appear only once. Ten or more counts support this clonotype. This TCR derives from a male donor with ankylosing spondylitis. The specimen was synovial fluid, either unsorted or a sorted T cell fraction (not recorded which).

In DNA, the CDR3 is TGTGCCAGCAGCTCACTAGCGGCGGAGACCCAGTACTTC. Amino acid sequence: CASSSLAAETQYF. This chain uses TRBV6-2 or TRBV6-3 with TRBJ2-5; 8 nucleotides agree with TRBD2. Germline-derived CDR1 and CDR2 are MNHEY and SVGEGT. V shed 6 bases and J 5 bases; nucleotides not matched to a gene: 5. The CDR3 has 13 amino acids.